The 30 T cell receptor beta chains reported below all come from one sample, sequenced in a study of cytomegalovirus exposure and HLA in healthy donors. Primers for the PCR totalled 60 Vbeta and 13 Jbeta. TCRdb's copy holds only in-frame clones and misses some; the assay was immunoSEQ multiplex PCR. The sample holds approximately 82,000 clones; 10% are singletons and the top ten take about 24%. Specimen: PBMCs. Every receptor here comes from a man in his fifties or sixties in good health and CMV-seropositive.

The chain recombines TRBV7-3 with TRBJ1-1, with 10 bases aligning to TRBD1. After removal of 5 bases from V and 8 bases from J, the junction contained 2 bases not matched to a gene. CDR1 and CDR2 from the germline V gene are SGHTA and FQGTGA. The CDR3 length is 12 residues. The CDR3 sequence: CASSRDRGEAFF. CDR3 nucleotide sequence: TGTGCCAGCAGCAGGGACAGGGGAGAAGCTTTCTTT. Full variable domain (remainder filled in from reference TRBV7-3 and TRBJ1-1): GAGVSQTPSNKVTEKGKYVELRCDPISGHTALYWYRQSLGQGPEFLIYFQGTGAADDSGLPNDRFFAVRPEGSVSTLKIQRTERGDSAVYLCASSRDRGEAFFGQGTRLTVV.

The chain uses TRBV5-4 and TRBJ2-6; D unresolved. Germline CDR1 is SGHNT and CDR2 is YYREEE (reference sequence). The CDR3 runs to 15 residues. V was clipped by 3 bases and J by 1 base, with 8 bases between them. For the CDR3, the DNA is TGTGCCAGCAGCTCAGGAAAGTCTGGGGCCAACGTCCTGACTTTC. As protein: CASSSGKSGANVLTF.

The rearrangement links TRBV6-5 to TRBJ1-1, with TRBD1 matching over 7 bases. The V segment lost 7 bases and the J segment 5 bases; nucleotides outside the gene matches: 10. Germline values: CDR1 MNHEY, CDR2 SVGAGI. CDR3 size: 14 residues. The CDR3 coding sequence is TGTGCCAGCACCGACACAGGGGCCCGGACTGAAGCTTTCTTT. This codes for CASTDTGARTEAFF.

This clone was counted a few times. J is TRBJ2-3 and V is TRBV9; 8 positions agree with TRBD2. Germline V CDR1 and CDR2: SGDLS, YYNGEE. The length of the CDR3 is 16 residues. The trim removed 3 bases at V and 2 bases at J, leaving 8 bases unmatched. CDR3 nucleotides: TGTGCCAGCAGCGCCGCGGGGGGAGCTAACACAGATACGCAGTATTTT. This codes for CASSAAGGANTDTQYF.

The chain couples TRBV19 to TRBJ2-5, with 10 bases lining up with TRBD2. This CDR3 spans 13 amino acids. Germline CDR1 and CDR2: LNHDA and SQIVND (reference sequence). After removal of 6 bases from V and 4 bases from J, the junction contained 2 bases not matched to a gene. In nucleotides, the CDR3 is TGTGCCAGTAGAGGGACTAGCGCAGAGACCCAGTACTTC. Translating gives CASRGTSAETQYF.

The rearrangement uses TRBV18 and TRBJ2-3; TRBD2 agrees at 8 bases. The V gene end was trimmed by 3 bases and the J gene end by 0 bases; junction bases not matched to a gene: 5. The germline CDR1 and CDR2 sequences are KGHSH and LQKENI. The CDR3 has 16 amino acids. CDR3 loop: CASSPQKRGSTDTQYF. The CDR3 DNA reads as TGTGCCAGCTCACCGCAAAAGCGGGGGAGCACAGATACGCAGTATTTT. The variable domain in full, completed from reference TRBV18 and TRBJ2-3, reads NAGVMQNPRHLVRRRGQEARLRCSPMKGHSHVYWYRQLPEEGLKFMVYLQKENIIDESGMPKERFSAEFPKEGPSILRIQQVVRGDSAAYFCASSPQKRGSTDTQYFGPGTRLTVL.

A few counts support this clone. The chain uses TRBV5-8 and TRBJ1-6; D gene ambiguous. The germline CDR1 and CDR2 sequences are SGHTS and YDEGEE. V lost 7 bases, J lost 1 base, and 15 bases lay in between. The CDR3 sequence is 16 residues long. Written as DNA, the CDR3 is TGTGCCAGCGGCATCGGAGGGAGGTCCTATAATTCACCCCTCCACTTT. It codes for CASGIGGRSYNSPLHF.

The chain couples TRBV4-2 to TRBJ2-7, with D maybe TRBD1 (5 bases). Germline V lookup: CDR1 LGHNA, CDR2 YNFKEQ. The CDR3 is 16 residues long. V dropped 0 bases and J dropped 2 bases, with 14 bases sitting between them. The CDR3 reads CASSQEGSGLTYEQYF. The CDR3 bases are TGTGCCAGCAGCCAAGAGGGGTCAGGGCTTACCTACGAGCAGTACTTC.

This clone was seen only a few times. Other DNA sequences from this sample encode an identical CDR3 as well. The chain couples TRBV6-5 to TRBJ2-3; TRBD2 is a possible D gene (5 bases). Trimming removed 8 bases from V and 1 base from J, with 13 bases in between. This CDR3 region has 14 residues. Germline V gene sequence: CDR1 MNHEY, CDR2 SVGAGI. The CDR3, as DNA: TGTGCCAGCGGGAGACTGGGCGGCACAGATACGCAGTATTTT. Its protein is CASGRLGGTDTQYF.

The V call is TRBV6-1, the J call TRBJ2-3, with 7 bases fitting TRBD1. CDR1 MNHNS and CDR2 SASEGT come from the germline V gene. This CDR3 spans 15 amino acids. Trimming took 2 bases from V and 3 from J; bases not matched to a gene: 5. The CDR3 nucleotides are TGTGCCAGCAGTGAATCCGGGACAGTGACAGATACGCAGTATTTT. This sequence encodes CASSESGTVTDTQYF.

The J gene is TRBJ2-1, the V gene TRBV5-1; TRBD1 agrees at 10 bases. The V and J ends lost 4 bases and 14 bases, in that order; junction bases with no gene match: 3. CDR3 length equals 11 residues. Germline lookup yields CDR1 SGHRS and CDR2 YFSETQ. CDR3 in DNA: TGCGCCAGCAGCACCGGGACAGGGGAGTTCTTC. Translating it yields CASSTGTGEFF.

This clone was picked up a small number of times. This chain joins TRBV9 and TRBJ2-3; D is possibly TRBD2 (5 bases). The V gene lost 4 bases and the J gene lost 6 bases, with 15 bases spanning the gap. This CDR3 is built from 14 residues. Germline CDR1 is SGDLS and CDR2 is YYNGEE. For the CDR3, the DNA is TGTGCCAGCAGCAAGGCTAGCAGTAGTGATACGCAGTATTTT. It yields the protein CASSKASSSDTQYF. Full variable domain (missing parts from reference TRBV9 and TRBJ2-3): DSGVTQTPKHLITATGQRVTLRCSPRSGDLSVYWYQQSLDQGLQFLIQYYNGEERAKGNILERFSAQQFPDLHSELNLSSLELGDSALYFCASSKASSSDTQYFGPGTRLTVL.

V gene TRBV10-3 combines with J gene TRBJ1-5; D is unclear. Trimming removed 4 bases from V and 2 bases from J, with 12 bases in between. CDR3 length equals 15 residues. The germline V gene encodes CDR1 ENHRY and CDR2 SYGVKD. The CDR3 is CAISALGVGNQPQHF. The CDR3 nucleotides read TGTGCCATCAGTGCGCTTGGAGTTGGCAATCAGCCCCAGCATTTT.

This clone was seen a handful of times. The chain combines TRBV6-5 with TRBJ2-7; 8 bases align to TRBD1. This CDR3 contains 15 residues. J gave up 0 bases and V 6 bases, and 7 bases lay outside the gene matches. The germline gives CDR1 MNHEY, CDR2 SVGAGI. The CDR3 protein is CASRATGDYSYEQYF. The CDR3 DNA reads as TGTGCCAGCAGGGCGACAGGGGATTACTCCTACGAGCAGTACTTC.

V gene TRBV7-2 combines with J gene TRBJ2-1; no reliable D call. Germline CDR1 is SGHTA and CDR2 is FQGNSA. There are 14 residues in the CDR3. V dropped 4 bases and J dropped 0 bases, with 7 bases sitting between them. In DNA form, the CDR3 reads TGTGCCAGCAGCTCGACAAGCTCCTACAATGAGCAGTTCTTC. It encodes CASSSTSSYNEQFF. The complete variable domain, with remaining parts taken from reference TRBV7-2 and TRBJ2-1, reads GAGVSQSPSNKVTEKGKDVELRCDPISGHTALYWYRQSLGQGLEFLIYFQGNSAPDKSGLPSDRFSAERTGGSVSTLTIQRTQQEDSAVYLCASSSTSSYNEQFFGPGTRLTVL.

This clone was seen only a few times. The chain uses TRBV15 and TRBJ2-5, with 10 bases that match TRBD2. V was clipped by 1 base and J by 3 bases; unmatched bases: 5. The CDR3 is 16 amino acids. CDR1 and CDR2 (germline): LNHNV, YYDKDF (reference sequence). The CDR3 region has the DNA TGTGCCACCAGCAGAGGCGGTAGCGGGGGGAAAGAGACCCAGTACTTC. It translates to CATSRGGSGGKETQYF.

This clone was counted only a few times. The chain combines TRBV29-1 with TRBJ2-5, with no clear D. V was clipped by 2 bases and J by 0 bases, with 7 bases between them. The CDR3 has 13 amino acids. The germline V gene encodes CDR1 SQVTM and CDR2 ANQGSEA. The CDR3 nucleotides read TGCAGCGTTGAACTCCCGTACCAAGAGACCCAGTACTTC. Protein sequence: CSVELPYQETQYF.

The V and J genes are TRBV19 and TRBJ2-2, with D tentatively TRBD2 (5 bases). The CDR3 spans 15 residues. V lost 8 bases and J 0 bases, leaving 13 bases between the germline ends. From germline, CDR1 is LNHDA and CDR2 SQIVND (reference sequence). This CDR3 is CASHTSGSNTGELFF. CDR3 DNA: TGTGCCAGTCACACCAGCGGATCGAACACCGGGGAGCTGTTTTTT.

This chain connects TRBV6-5 to TRBJ2-1, with 7 bases aligning to TRBD2. The length of the CDR3 is 11 residues. The J segment lost 10 bases and the V segment lost 7 bases, leaving 4 bases of the junction unmatched. Germline loops: CDR1 MNHEY, CDR2 SVGAGI. The CDR3 coding sequence is TGTGCCAGCACCCGGGGGGACGAGCAGTTCTTC. It translates to CASTRGDEQFF.

A few counts support this clone. J is TRBJ2-1 and V is TRBV11-2; D perhaps matches TRBD2 (5 bases). V gave up 5 bases and J gave up 0 bases, with 17 bases separating them. Per germline, CDR1 SGHAT and CDR2 FQNNGV. The CDR3 totals 17 residues. CDR3 protein: CASSLEMTMSSYNEQFF. CDR3 DNA sequence: TGTGCCAGCAGCCTCGAGATGACTATGAGCTCCTACAATGAGCAGTTCTTC.

This clone was counted only a few times. The chain recombines TRBV4-1 with TRBJ2-5; 10 bases map to TRBD2. Germline CDR1 reads MGHRA; CDR2 reads YSYEKL. Losses at the gene ends were 4 bases for V and 3 bases for J; bases not matched to a gene: 8. The CDR3 is 16 amino acids. The CDR3 here is CASSLGGLAGEETQYF. CDR3 bases: TGCGCCAGCAGCCTTGGAGGGCTAGCGGGAGAAGAGACCCAGTACTTC.

The sample holds a few counts of this clone. Additional DNA sequences in this sample encode the identical CDR3. The chain couples TRBV27 to TRBJ2-5; 12 positions agree with TRBD2. This CDR3 is 15 amino acids long. Germline V gives CDR1 MNHEY, CDR2 SMNVEV (reference sequence). V lost 2 bases, J lost 2 bases, and 0 bases stayed unmatched. The CDR3 DNA reads TGTGCCAGCAGTTTACTAGCGGGGGGGCAAGAGACCCAGTACTTC. Protein product: CASSLLAGGQETQYF.

The V gene is TRBV6-5, the J gene TRBJ2-7; D is unclear. Trimming took 2 bases from V and 3 from J, leaving 5 bases between them. The germline V gene has CDR1 MNHEY and CDR2 SVGAGI. The CDR3 covers 12 residues. This CDR3 reads CASSYTHYEQYV. The CDR3 region has the DNA TGTGCCAGCAGTTACACTCACTACGAGCAGTACGTC.

This clone appeared a few times. This chain joins TRBV19 and TRBJ2-2, with TRBD2 matching over 8 bases. The trim removed 1 base at V and 0 bases at J, leaving 13 bases unmatched. Germline V lookup: CDR1 LNHDA, CDR2 SQIVND (reference sequence). The CDR3 spans 20 residues. The CDR3 spells CASSIVGGRRGRSNTGELFF. DNA of the CDR3: TGTGCCAGTAGTATAGTGGGGGGGCGACGCGGGAGGTCGAACACCGGGGAGCTGTTTTTT.

The rearrangement uses TRBV5-1 and TRBJ2-2, with 8 bases fitting TRBD1. J lost 5 bases, V lost 6 bases, and 3 bases had no gene match. The CDR3 runs to 13 residues. Germline CDR1 is SGHRS and CDR2 is YFSETQ. The CDR3 protein is CASTTGGTGELFF. The CDR3 DNA reads TGCGCCAGCACCACAGGGGGGACCGGGGAGCTGTTTTTT. The entire variable domain, with the rest obtained from reference TRBV5-1 and TRBJ2-2, is as follows: KAGVTQTPRYLIKTRGQQVTLSCSPISGHRSVSWYQQTPGQGLQFLFEYFSETQRNKGNFPGRFSGRQFSNSRSEMNVSTLELGDSALYLCASTTGGTGELFFGEGSRLTVL.

In its sample, this clone was seen a few times. This chain links TRBV30 with TRBJ2-2, with TRBD1 identical over 8 bases. Germline values: CDR1 GTSNPN, CDR2 SVGIG (reference sequence). The CDR3 covers 14 residues. V was pared by 3 bases and J by 7 bases, with 7 bases of the junction left unmatched. CDR3 region: CAWSFGQGSGELFF. The CDR3 DNA is TGTGCCTGGAGCTTCGGACAGGGAAGCGGGGAGCTGTTTTTT.

The chain couples TRBV28 to TRBJ2-2, with 11 bases lining up with TRBD2. CDR1 is MDHEN and CDR2 is SYDVKM in the germline V gene. The CDR3 has 16 amino acids. The V and J ends lost 5 bases and 3 bases, in that order; junction bases with no gene match: 5. The CDR3 DNA reads as TGTGCCAGCAGTACACTAGCGGGGGACCACACCGGGGAGCTGTTTTTT. This sequence encodes CASSTLAGDHTGELFF.

This clone has just a few counts. The CDR3 DNA follows: TGTGCCCGCGGACAGGGCGACTATGGCTACACCTTC. Its protein is CARGQGDYGYTF. The rearrangement uses TRBV2 and TRBJ1-2, with 8 bases that match TRBD1. V trimming: 11 bases; J trimming: 3 bases; junction bases outside the gene matches: 5. Per the germline V gene, CDR1 is SNHLY and CDR2 is FYNNEI. This CDR3 has 12 residues.

The gene calls are TRBV18 and TRBJ1-2, with D possibly being TRBD1 (5 bases). Trimming pared 2 bases from V and 7 bases from J, leaving 14 bases between. From germline, CDR1 is KGHSH and CDR2 LQKENI. The CDR3 runs to 14 residues. The CDR3 protein is CASSPGVTGSGYTF. CDR3 in DNA: TGTGCCAGCTCACCAGGGGTAACAGGCAGTGGCTACACCTTC.

CDR3 coding DNA: TGTGCCAGCAGTCCCAACCCCGGCACTGAAGCTTTCTTT. Its translation: CASSPNPGTEAFF. The rearrangement joins TRBV6-4 to TRBJ1-1; D unclear. The CDR3 has 13 residues. Germline CDR1 and CDR2: MRHNA and SNTAGT. V was trimmed by 5 bases and J by 4 bases, leaving 11 bases between them.